This T cell receptor beta chain originates from a study of cytomegalovirus exposure and HLA in healthy donors. Likely unrecorded immune exposures existed in these nominally healthy donors. This clone has just one count. The antigen is undetermined. Broader study findings: The study assumed roughly uniform donor sequencing depth for presence/absence analyses. A later analysis linked 15,000 to 20,000 TCR beta sequences to HLA alleles at 0.05 false discovery rate. In a later analysis, HLA-associated beta chains showed higher expansion and lower generation probabilities than comparable chains.

The study ran its PCR with 60 Vbeta and 13 Jbeta primers. The protocol was immunoSEQ multiplex PCR, while the TCRdb copy is restricted to in-frame clones and leaves out a portion. In the table there are tens of thousands of clones, roughly 60% of which are singletons. Trimming took 0 bases from V and 4 from J, leaving 13 bases between them. Germline assignment: CDR1 GTSNPN and CDR2 SVGIG (reference sequence). This CDR3 contains 15 residues. V usage is TRBV30 and J usage is TRBJ1-5, with a tentative D call TRBD1 (5 bases). Material for sequencing was PBMCs. This clonotype was sampled from a boy younger than 18 in good health and CMV-seropositive. The CDR3 is CAWSVWQGGNQPQHF. In DNA form, the CDR3 reads TGTGCCTGGAGTGTTTGGCAGGGAGGGAATCAGCCCCAGCATTTT.